The T cell receptor (beta chain) described here comes from a study of long-term antiretroviral therapy in people with HIV. Germline V gene sequence: CDR1 SGHRS, CDR2 YFSETQ. The CDR3 totals 15 residues. V lost 2 bases and J lost 1; bases outside the gene matches: 3. At survey level, the immunoSEQ assay was run in its v3.0 version. Target depth was about 35,000-50,000 T-cell genomes per sample. Produced via immunoSEQ multiplex PCR; TCRdb's table is partial and in-frame only. The data show roughly 20,000 clones, about 85% seen once. The sequence was collected from a young man with HIV. The gene calls are TRBV5-1 and TRBJ1-1; 9 bases map to TRBD1. Sample: unsorted PBMCs, taken roughly 4 years after starting antiretroviral therapy. CDR3 in DNA: TGCGCCAGCAGCTTACGGACAGGGGCGAACACTGAAGCTTTCTTT. Protein product: CASSLRTGANTEAFF.